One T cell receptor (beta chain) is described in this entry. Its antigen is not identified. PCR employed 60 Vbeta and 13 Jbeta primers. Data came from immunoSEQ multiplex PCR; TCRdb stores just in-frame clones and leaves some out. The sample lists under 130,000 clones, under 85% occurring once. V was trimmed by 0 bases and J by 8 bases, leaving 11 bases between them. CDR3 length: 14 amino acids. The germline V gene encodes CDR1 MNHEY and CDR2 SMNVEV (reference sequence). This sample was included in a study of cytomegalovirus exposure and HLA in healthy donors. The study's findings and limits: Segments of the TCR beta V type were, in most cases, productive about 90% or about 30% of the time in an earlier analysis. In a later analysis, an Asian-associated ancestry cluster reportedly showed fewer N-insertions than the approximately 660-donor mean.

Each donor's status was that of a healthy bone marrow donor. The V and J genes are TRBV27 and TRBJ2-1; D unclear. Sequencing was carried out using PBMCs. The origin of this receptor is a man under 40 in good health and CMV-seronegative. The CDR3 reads CASSLSGRVHEQFF. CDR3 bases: TGTGCCAGCAGTTTATCAGGCCGGGTCCATGAGCAGTTCTTC.